Listed below are T cell receptor beta chains from one sample, sequenced in a study of early T cells in non-severe SARS-CoV-2 infection. Each CDR3 protein gets one entry after TCRdb re-called the 5' RACE reads with MiXCR. The table records about 76,000 distinct CDR3 sequences, 15% of them present only once. The sequenced sample consisted of whole blood. Receptors were obtained from an adult who was a healthcare worker with PCR-confirmed SARS-CoV-2 infection or an uninfected control (not recorded which). Each CDR3 is given with its conserved first and last residue. The order of the fields is D gene, V gene, J gene, clone size, CDR3 protein, CDR3 DNA. The D gene is left open where the match is weak. Clone size is stated in some rows and not others, as once, few, many or a class when expanded.

D: NA; V: TRBV19; J: TRBJ1-2; size: few; CDR3: CASSIGTLGYGYTF; DNA: TGTGCCAGTAGTATCGGGACCCTTGGCTATGGCTACACCTTC
D: TRBD1; V: TRBV7-2; J: TRBJ2-3; size: NA; CDR3: CASGRGQENTDTQYF; DNA: TGTGCCAGTGGCCGGGGACAGGAAAACACAGATACGCAGTATTTT
D: NA; V: TRBV29-1; J: TRBJ1-2; size: few; CDR3: CSVRPGGDYGYTF; DNA: TGCAGCGTCCGACCCGGAGGGGACTATGGCTACACCTTC
D: TRBD1; V: TRBV6-1; J: TRBJ2-2; size: NA; CDR3: CASSIRDSSHGELFF; DNA: TGTGCCAGCAGTATCCGGGACAGTAGTCACGGGGAGCTGTTTTTT
D: NA; V: TRBV29-1; J: TRBJ2-7; size: few; CDR3: CSVEGFSYEQYF; DNA: TGCAGCGTCGAGGGCTTTTCCTACGAGCAGTACTTC
D: NA; V: TRBV4-2; J: TRBJ1-6; size: NA; CDR3: CASSRRGHSSDNSPLHF; DNA: TGTGCCAGCAGCCGCCGGGGGCACAGTTCGGATAATTCACCCCTCCACTTT
D: TRBD2; V: TRBV6-2/TRBV6-3; J: TRBJ2-1; size: NA; CDR3: CASRTGTSGRGSDEQFF; DNA: TGTGCCAGCAGGACCGGGACTAGCGGGAGGGGGTCTGATGAGCAGTTCTTC
D: NA; V: TRBV12-3/TRBV12-4; J: TRBJ2-2; size: NA; CDR3: CASSLNMRGTGELIF; DNA: TGTGCCAGCAGTTTAAACATGAGGGGCACCGGGGAGCTGATTTTT
D: NA; V: TRBV30; J: TRBJ1-4; size: NA; CDR3: CAWLWDAKNEKLFF; DNA: TGTGCCTGGTTATGGGACGCGAAGAATGAAAAACTGTTTTTT
D: TRBD2; V: TRBV12-5; J: TRBJ2-7; size: few; CDR3: CASGPGLAGERYF; DNA: TGTGCTAGTGGTCCCGGACTAGCGGGAGAAAGGTACTTC
D: NA; V: TRBV28; J: TRBJ2-7; size: NA; CDR3: CASSSPALSSYEQYF; DNA: TGTGCCAGCAGTTCTCCCGCCCTTAGCTCCTACGAGCAGTACTTC
D: NA; V: TRBV20-1; J: TRBJ2-7; size: NA; CDR3: CSARGVYEQYF; DNA: TGCAGTGCTCGCGGGGTATACGAGCAGTACTTC
D: NA; V: TRBV11-2; J: TRBJ2-7; size: few; CDR3: CASSSIRPYEQYF; DNA: TGTGCCAGCAGCTCCATACGGCCCTACGAGCAGTACTTC
D: NA; V: TRBV6-2/TRBV6-3; J: TRBJ1-1; size: NA; CDR3: CASSYGGVNTEAFF; DNA: TGTGCCAGCAGTTACGGGGGGGTGAACACTGAAGCTTTCTTT
D: TRBD2; V: TRBV7-2; J: TRBJ2-5; size: few; CDR3: CASSLAGGYSGETQYF; DNA: TGTGCCAGCAGCTTAGCGGGGGGGTACTCCGGGGAGACCCAGTACTTC
D: NA; V: TRBV4-1; J: TRBJ1-1; size: few; CDR3: CASSQDDQRVGEAFF; DNA: TGCGCCAGCAGCCAAGACGACCAGAGGGTCGGTGAAGCTTTCTTT
D: NA; V: TRBV5-1; J: TRBJ2-1; size: few; CDR3: CASRSSGVGYNEQFF; DNA: TGCGCCAGCAGGTCTTCAGGGGTCGGCTACAATGAGCAGTTCTTC
D: NA; V: TRBV27; J: TRBJ1-4; size: NA; CDR3: CASSLYPGAVTNEKLFF; DNA: TGTGCCAGCAGTTTATATCCGGGGGCAGTGACTAATGAAAAACTGTTTTTT
D: TRBD2; V: TRBV28; J: TRBJ2-7; size: many; CDR3: CASSFRSSGGPGYEQYF; DNA: TGTGCCAGCAGTTTTCGGAGTTCGGGAGGCCCCGGGTACGAGCAGTACTTC
D: NA; V: TRBV21-1; J: TRBJ1-2; size: few; CDR3: CASSKALLPLDYEEGYTF; DNA: TGTGCCAGCAGCAAAGCGCTACTCCCCTTGGATTACGAGGAGGGCTACACCTTC
D: NA; V: TRBV7-3; J: TRBJ1-1; size: once; CDR3: CASSGAQAGLRGEAFF; DNA: TGTGCCAGCAGCGGAGCACAGGCGGGTCTCAGGGGTGAAGCTTTCTTT
D: NA; V: TRBV29-1; J: TRBJ1-1; size: few; CDR3: CSGKRRVDNTEAFF; DNA: TGCAGCGGAAAGCGCAGGGTAGACAACACTGAAGCTTTCTTT
D: TRBD1; V: TRBV14; J: TRBJ1-2; size: NA; CDR3: CASSPRQGHGYTF; DNA: TGTGCCAGCAGCCCGCGACAGGGCCATGGCTACACCTTC
D: TRBD1; V: TRBV9; J: TRBJ1-2; size: NA; CDR3: CASSANSFGTGVHGYTF; DNA: TGTGCCAGCAGCGCCAACTCTTTTGGGACAGGGGTTCATGGCTACACCTTC
D: NA; V: TRBV2; J: TRBJ2-5; size: many; CDR3: CASSEGEETQYF; DNA: TGTGCCAGCAGTGAGGGAGAGGAGACCCAGTACTTC
D: TRBD1; V: TRBV24-1; J: TRBJ2-2; size: few; CDR3: CATSDYLTGTTGELFF; DNA: TGTGCCACCAGTGATTATCTGACAGGGACCACCGGGGAGCTGTTTTTT
D: NA; V: TRBV19; J: TRBJ1-2; size: NA; CDR3: CASSTTSGGLTDYGYTF; DNA: TGTGCCAGTAGTACCACCTCGGGAGGCCTGACCGACTATGGCTACACCTTC